The 18 T cell receptor beta chains below were found in one sample sequenced in a study of post-analysis software for immune sequencing data. Study results and limitations: The five TRBV segments detected at higher frequency in patients than in controls included TRBV5-6, TRBV5-1 and TRBV20-1.

Unique-molecular-identifier-tagged TCR beta cDNA libraries were used. From the PCR reads, TCRdb called clonotypes with MiXCR, one entry per CDR3 protein. This table has some 890,000 distinct CDR3 sequences, about 50% appearing once. These receptors' antigens are unknown. The sample taken for sequencing was blood. These receptors came from a girl aged 10 to 17 with multiple sclerosis.

The table lists this clonotype with a few counts. The rearrangement uses TRBV5-1 and TRBJ2-4; 12 bases line up with TRBD2. The DNA end favors TRBJ2-7, so the J call may be wrong. The CDR3 is 17 amino acids. Germline loops: CDR1 SGHRS, CDR2 YFSETQ. In DNA form, the CDR3 reads TGCGCCAGCAGCTTGGATGGACTAGCGGGACTTTTGTCCGAGCAGTACTTC. Translation: CASSLDGLAGLLSEQYF.

This clonotype showed up just a few times. The gene calls are TRBV12-3 or TRBV12-4 and TRBJ2-1; perhaps TRBD1 as D (6 bases). This CDR3 has 13 amino acids. Trimming removed 4 bases at V and 2 bases at J, with 6 bases between. Written as DNA, the CDR3 is TGTGCCAGCAGTTGGGGGCCCTACAATGAGCAGTTCTTC. Protein product: CASSWGPYNEQFF.

The chain combines TRBV7-9 with TRBJ1-2; D is possibly TRBD1 (6 bases). CDR3 length equals 15 residues. V lost 5 bases, J lost 3 bases, and 16 bases lay in between. CDR1 is SEHNR and CDR2 is FQNEAQ in the germline V gene (reference sequence). In DNA form, the CDR3 reads TGTGCCAGCAGCCCCACGCGGGCAGGGGACTATGGCTACACCTTC. It specifies CASSPTRAGDYGYTF.

The V gene is TRBV20-1, the J gene TRBJ2-1; the D is unclear. This CDR3 is built from 13 residues. Trimming left V 2 bases short and J 7 bases short, with 12 bases between. Germline CDR1 DFQATT, CDR2 SNEGSKA (reference sequence). This CDR3 reads CSARSPYRNEQFF. The CDR3 nucleotides are TGCAGTGCTAGAAGCCCGTACCGGAATGAGCAGTTCTTC.

This clonotype was picked up one time. The chain links TRBV3-1 to TRBJ1-2; 9 bases match TRBD1. Germline-derived CDR1 and CDR2 are LGHDT and YNNKEL (reference sequence). The J segment lost 4 bases and the V segment lost 3 bases, leaving 6 bases of the junction unmatched. The CDR3 consists of 15 residues. The CDR3 DNA sequence: TGTGCCAGCAGCCATTGGACAGGGGCGAGCTATGGCTACACCTTC. Its protein product is CASSHWTGASYGYTF.

This clonotype occurred a few times. This chain connects TRBV20-1 to TRBJ2-1; possible D gene TRBD2, 5 bases. Germline CDR1 is DFQATT and CDR2 is SNEGSKA (reference sequence). With 6 bases removed from V and 2 bases from J, the gap between germline ends came to 17 bases. This CDR3 is 15 amino acids long. The CDR3 here is CSAPPMGSPYNEQFF. In DNA form, the CDR3 reads TGCAGTGCCCCTCCTATGGGGAGCCCCTACAATGAGCAGTTCTTC.

This clonotype showed up just a few times. This chain connects TRBV12-3 or TRBV12-4 to TRBJ1-2; D unclear. The CDR3 extends over 15 amino acids. V was pared by 5 bases and J by 0 bases, with 13 bases between. The DNA of the CDR3 is TGTGCCAGCAGTGCCCCTGGGGAGGCTAACTATGGCTACACCTTC. Translated, it gives CASSAPGEANYGYTF.

V and J are TRBV29-1 and TRBJ2-1; D is unresolved. In germline, CDR1 is SQVTM, CDR2 ANQGSEA. This CDR3 region has 14 residues. V lost 5 bases and J lost 7, with 18 bases in between. CDR3 sequence (DNA): TGCAGCGTTCGCTTCCTCATCAGGACGAATGAGCAGTTCTTC. Translated, it gives CSVRFLIRTNEQFF.

V is TRBV7-3 and J is TRBJ2-3, with D possibly TRBD2 on 6 matching bases. CDR3 size: 13 residues. Per germline, CDR1 SGHTA and CDR2 FQGTGA. V was trimmed by 5 bases and J by 5 bases, leaving 11 bases between them. Here the CDR3 DNA reads TGTGCCAGCAGCACCATTAGCGGAGATACGCAGTATTTT. Amino acids: CASSTISGDTQYF. Full variable domain (outside the CDR3, taken from reference TRBV7-3 and TRBJ2-3): GAGVSQTPSNKVTEKGKYVELRCDPISGHTALYWYRQSLGQGPEFLIYFQGTGAADDSGLPNDRFFAVRPEGSVSTLKIQRTERGDSAVYLCASSTISGDTQYFGPGTRLTVL.

The chain recombines TRBV18 with TRBJ1-2; a weak D match, TRBD1 (6 bases). This CDR3 comprises 14 residues. V lost 2 bases and J lost 4, with 11 bases in between. Germline V gene lookup returns CDR1 KGHSH and CDR2 LQKENI. The CDR3 is CASSPGGASYGYTF. The DNA of the CDR3 is TGTGCCAGCTCACCAGGGGGCGCGAGCTATGGCTACACCTTC. The full variable domain, its missing parts supplied by reference TRBV18 and TRBJ1-2, is NAGVMQNPRHLVRRRGQEARLRCSPMKGHSHVYWYRQLPEEGLKFMVYLQKENIIDESGMPKERFSAEFPKEGPSILRIQQVVRGDSAAYFCASSPGGASYGYTFGSGTRLTVV.

The V call is TRBV5-1, the J call TRBJ1-1; D may be TRBD1 (6 bases). Trimming stripped 3 bases from V and 2 bases from J, with 14 bases between. The CDR3 is 15 residues long. CDR1 is SGHRS, CDR2 YFSETQ, per germline. The CDR3 loop is CASSSLNRENTEAFF. CDR3 in DNA: TGCGCCAGCAGCTCCTTAAACAGGGAAAACACTGAAGCTTTCTTT.

The V and J genes are TRBV7-8 and TRBJ2-5, with 8 bases fitting TRBD2. CDR1 is SGHVS, CDR2 FQNEAQ, per germline. With 3 bases clipped from V and 2 bases from J, the junction kept 5 bases outside the gene matches. The CDR3 loop spans 15 amino acids. DNA of the CDR3: TGTGCCAGCAGCTTCGTGGTAGCGGGACAAGAGACCCAGTACTTC. Protein: CASSFVVAGQETQYF.

The rearrangement uses TRBV20-1 and TRBJ2-7; a weak D match, TRBD2 (5 bases). CDR3 size: 15 residues. Trimming stripped 4 bases from V and 0 bases from J, with 16 bases between. CDR1 is DFQATT, CDR2 SNEGSKA, per germline (reference sequence). The CDR3 region has the DNA TGCAGTGCTACCACCGTAGCGATTAGCTCCTACGAGCAGTACTTC. Encoded protein: CSATTVAISSYEQYF.

A word on this clonotype: The junction differs from germline at one of its ends, possibly a read error. The chain uses TRBV7-2 and TRBJ2-7; possible D gene TRBD1, 5 bases. Germline lookup yields CDR1 SGHTA and CDR2 FQGNSA. The CDR3 is 15 amino acids. In nucleotides, the CDR3 is TGTGCCAGCAGGTTAGTGGCCCAGGGCCGATACGAGCAGTACTTC. Its protein is CASRLVAQGRYEQYF.

This clonotype was found once. The chain joins TRBV20-1 to TRBJ2-3, with 7 bases lining up with TRBD2. The trim removed 3 bases at V and 4 bases at J, leaving 7 bases unmatched. Per germline, CDR1 DFQATT and CDR2 SNEGSKA (reference sequence). The CDR3 has 14 residues. CDR3 DNA sequence: TGCAGTGCTAGGAGCGGGACCCCCCCAGATACGCAGTATTTT. Translating gives CSARSGTPPDTQYF.

This chain joins TRBV11-1 and TRBJ2-1; 7 nucleotides match TRBD2. V was clipped by 6 bases and J by 1 base; unmatched bases: 6. The CDR3 has 15 amino acids. Germline values: CDR1 SGHAT, CDR2 FQDESV (reference sequence). In DNA form, the CDR3 reads TGTGCCAGCAGTGTGGGCGGGAGATCCTACAATGAGCAGTTCTTC. This codes for CASSVGGRSYNEQFF.

This clonotype turned up a few times. V usage is TRBV30 and J usage is TRBJ1-4; D call uncertain. V lost 5 bases, J lost 8 bases, and 15 bases lay in between. This CDR3 is built from 13 residues. CDR1 is GTSNPN, CDR2 SVGIG, per germline (reference sequence). The CDR3 nucleotides are TGTGCCTGGCAGAGACGACCGGGAGAAAAACTGTTTTTT. It translates to CAWQRRPGEKLFF.

CDR3 in amino acids: CASSYGSAVYEQYF. The CDR3 nucleotides are TGTGCCAGCAGTTACGGGTCGGCCGTCTACGAGCAGTACTTC. The genes are TRBV6-5 and TRBJ2-7; D unclear. From germline, CDR1 is MNHEY and CDR2 SVGAGI. The V end was cut by 2 bases, the J end by 3 bases, with 11 bases between. This CDR3 has 14 residues.